This T cell receptor beta chain was identified during a study of shared T cell receptors in the human thymus (dated by TCRdb to the early 2020s). With respect to the entire study: The study examined how self-reactive, shared T-cell receptor alpha chains are generated in the human thymus.

On this clone: It lacks a known antigen. Qualities for individual bases were not recorded, and no much larger clone is one base off.

In the germline V gene, CDR1 corresponds to LGHNA and CDR2 to YNFKEQ. V is shortened by 0 bases, J by 2 bases, and the region joining them spans 11 bases. From the cysteine up to the phenylalanine, the CDR3 has a length of 16 residues. Just the 48-base CDR3 DNA is kept, in frame starting at base 1. Libraries were constructed by the immunoSEQ multiplex PCR assay. As stored in TCRdb, this immuneACCESS dataset retains in-frame rearrangements with V and J assigned. A fraction of the clones does not appear; measured against another copy, unresolved V genes explain less than half of the discrepancy, and the remainder lacks a known reason. Present in this sample are hundreds of thousands of clones, 70% to 90% of which were seen just once. Around 0.0099% of the sample rests with the top ten. These same data were also listed under a study on human thymus T cells. Per the second study: In Finland, the donors were immunologically healthy infants who were having open corrective cardiac surgery for congenital heart defects. The thymus tissue came from surgical resects taken out during corrective cardiac surgery. Biased V and J gene segment usage appeared to be present in both thymic and peripheral blood repertoires. Highly overlapping thymic TCR repertoires among unrelated individuals were reported in the related research. The study used 7 or 8 infant thymus samples plus four related peripheral blood samples to characterize TCR alpha and beta repertoires. Donor ages ranged from roughly 6 to 250 days, and the cohort comprised six male and a couple of female infants. Thymocytes were mechanically released from the tissue and were stored as pellets of about 9-33 million cells at -70 degrees C. Genomic DNA was extracted from frozen cell pellets with a QIAsymphony instrument. TCRB and TCRAD loci were amplified from a standardized quantity of quality-controlled genomic DNA using the immunoSEQ multiplex PCR assay. The V(D)J region was spanned by amplicons of a length sufficient to cover the CDR3 and to identify V and J genes. Through the commercial immunoSEQ service, the amplicons were sequenced on an Illumina platform. Corrections for primer bias and sequencing errors followed previously described methods, while TCRAD and TCRB definitions were based on the IMGT database. Analysis of the repertoires was done with immunoSEQ Analyzer 3.0 and VDJTools and included basic statistics, V/J segment usage, diversity estimates, rarefaction and pairwise overlap. Chao1, ChaoE, Efron-Thisted, Shannon and inverse Simpson indices were used to estimate diversity, which was also estimated on datasets down-sampled to the smallest sample. Repertoire overlap used strict matching of CDR3 nucleotide sequence, V gene and J gene, with Jaccard-based multidimensional scaling clustering. Thymus samples yielded on average approximately 800,000 unique TCRB clonotypes, compared with 65,000 to 100,000 from blood samples.

This receptor was obtained from a boy younger than two with a congenital heart defect. Donor details come from another sample of the same person, matched by shared clones. The sample was thymocytes. The rearrangement combines TRBV4-2 with TRBJ2-1, with the D gene call left open. The CDR3 region reads CASSQDKQAPYNEQFF. The bases are TGTGCCAGCAGCCAAGATAAGCAGGCCCCCTACAATGAGCAGTTCTTC.